Listed below are T cell receptor beta chains from one sample, sequenced in a study of blood T cells in healthy people across ages. TCRdb recomputed calls from the 5' RACE reads with MiXCR, one row per CDR3 protein. The sample holds over 600,000 distinct CDR3 sequences; about 47% are singletons and the top ten take 15% to 20%. Input material: blood. Receptors were obtained from an elderly man in good health. The CDR3 runs from the conserved cysteine through the conserved F or W. A D gene is named only where the DNA matches it firmly. Clone size appears in some rows only: once, few, many, or a class for an expanded clone.

clone size	CDR3 length	V gene	J gene	D gene	CDR3 DNA	CDR3 protein
few	17	TRBV28	TRBJ2-7	TRBD1	TGTGCCAGCAGTCCCCGGACAGGAAGGTTGGGTTCCTACGAGCAGTACTTC	CASSPRTGRLGSYEQYF
-	12	TRBV11-3	TRBJ1-1	-	TGTGCCACGGAAAGGATGAACACTGAAGCTTTCTTT	CATERMNTEAFF
many	13	TRBV25-1	TRBJ1-1	-	TGTGCCAGCAGTGATTTATGGGTCCCTGAAGCTTTCTTT	CASSDLWVPEAFF
-	18	TRBV7-3	TRBJ2-5	-	TGTGCCAGCAGCCCCCCTTTTTTCCCCAGTATAAGGGTCAGGGAGCAGTACTTC	CASSPPFFPSIRVREQYF
few	16	TRBV4-2	TRBJ2-7	-	TGTGCCAGCAGCCAAGGGGACGGTCCAAGCTCCTACGAGCAGTACTTC	CASSQGDGPSSYEQYF
once	17	TRBV29-1	TRBJ1-5	TRBD1	TGCAGCGTTGGACCGGGACAGGGTTTTTGGGTCAATCAGCCCCAGCATTTT	CSVGPGQGFWVNQPQHF
-	15	TRBV6-6	TRBJ2-3	-	TGTGCCAGCAGTTACTCGACGCAAGTACCAGATACGCAGTATTTT	CASSYSTQVPDTQYF
-	16	TRBV28	TRBJ2-1	TRBD2	TGTGCCAGCAGTTTCCAGACTAGCGGGAGGAGGGATGAGCAGTTCTTC	CASSFQTSGRRDEQFF
-	16	TRBV7-2	TRBJ2-2	TRBD2	TGTGCCAGCAGCTCGAAACTAGCGGGGAACACCGGGGAGCTGTTTTTT	CASSSKLAGNTGELFF
-	13	TRBV20-1	TRBJ2-2	-	TGCAGTGCTACCAGGGATTCTGGCGGGGAGCTGTTTTTT	CSATRDSGGELFF
-	13	TRBV5-6	TRBJ2-7	-	TGTGCCAGCAGCACCTACTCCCTCTACGAGCAGTACTTC	CASSTYSLYEQYF